The 19 T cell receptor beta chains given below trace back to one sample, sequenced in a study of blood T cell repertoires in COVID-19 (dated by TCRdb to the early 2020s). Libraries came from the immunoSEQ multiplex PCR assay. TCRdb holds this immuneACCESS table with in-frame rearrangements only. Some clones are missing; in checked studies, unresolved V genes explain under half, and the rest has no known cause. The sample data list roughly 300,000 clones, and 83% of these were observed just once. Jointly, the top ten make up 0.95% to 1.5% of the sample. Sequenced input: peripheral blood. The origin of the receptors is a woman aged 50 to 60 with acute or convalescent COVID-19.

The chain carries TRBV10-1 and TRBJ2-3; 9 bases are a match to TRBD2. This CDR3 is built from 18 residues. J lost 4 bases, V lost 0 bases, and 11 bases had no gene match. Germline V CDR1 and CDR2: WNHNN, SYGVQD (reference sequence). The CDR3 DNA reads TGCGCCAGCAGTGAGTCCCTACGTCGCGCGGGGGGGTCAGATACGCAGTATTTT. Translation: CASSESLRRAGGSDTQYF.

J is TRBJ1-5 and V is TRBV30; D call uncertain. CDR3 size: 15 residues. V was cut by 3 bases and J by 4 bases, with 16 bases left in between. Germline CDR1 is GTSNPN and CDR2 is SVGIG (reference sequence). In DNA, the CDR3 is TGTGCCTGGAGCATCCCTGGGCAGACGAATCAGCCCCAGCATTTT. It is translated as CAWSIPGQTNQPQHF.

V gene TRBV24-1 combines with J gene TRBJ2-1; TRBD2 aligns across 14 bases. Per the germline V gene, CDR1 is KGHDR and CDR2 is SFDVKD. V lost 4 bases to trimming and J lost 3 bases; unmatched junction nucleotides: 7. There are 18 residues in the CDR3. CDR3 nucleotide sequence: TGTGCCACCAGTGACCCCGGACTAGCGGGGGGCCGCTACAATGAGCAGTTCTTC. Translated, it gives CATSDPGLAGGRYNEQFF.

The chain has TRBV2 and TRBJ2-7; TRBD1 might be the D (5 bases). CDR1 is SNHLY, CDR2 FYNNEI, per germline. The V gene lost 6 bases and the J gene lost 0 bases, with 18 bases spanning the gap. This CDR3 is built from 16 residues. CDR3 bases: TGTGCCAGCAGGGCGGCACAGACAGCCATCTCCTACGAGCAGTACGTC. Translating gives CASRAAQTAISYEQYV.

The V call is TRBV6-2 or TRBV6-3, the J call TRBJ2-2, with TRBD2 matching over 9 bases. Germline values: CDR1 MNHEY, CDR2 SVGEGT. This CDR3 contains 16 residues. V lost 4 bases and J lost 4; bases outside the gene matches: 7. CDR3: CASSWGSGGFTGELFF. The CDR3 DNA follows: TGTGCCAGCAGTTGGGGAAGCGGGGGGTTCACCGGGGAGCTGTTTTTT.

This clone came up a few times. The chain is built from TRBV7-2 and TRBJ1-5; 9 nucleotides align to TRBD1. This CDR3 spans 15 amino acids. Germline V gene sequence: CDR1 SGHTA, CDR2 FQGNSA. The trim removed 3 bases at V and 3 bases at J, leaving 3 bases unmatched. The CDR3 region has the DNA TGTGCCAGCAGCTTTGGGACAGGGACCAATCAGCCCCAGCATTTT. Amino acids: CASSFGTGTNQPQHF.

The chain uses TRBV15 and TRBJ2-7; 8 nucleotides align to TRBD1. Trimming took 5 bases from V and 3 from J; bases not matched to a gene: 3. In germline, CDR1 is LNHNV, CDR2 YYDKDF (reference sequence). There are 13 residues in the CDR3. CDR3 bases: TGTGCCACCAGCCGACAGGGGTACTACGAGCAGTACGTC. Its translation: CATSRQGYYEQYV.

The table lists this clone with a few counts. The chain links TRBV19 to TRBJ1-2; 7 bases match TRBD1. The germline gives CDR1 LNHDA, CDR2 SQIVND (reference sequence). V shed 7 bases and J 6 bases; nucleotides not matched to a gene: 8. The CDR3 spans 13 residues. The CDR3 DNA reads TGTGCCAGTAATGACAGGGACGAAGATGGCTACACCTTC. Translation gives CASNDRDEDGYTF.

The chain is built from TRBV5-1 and TRBJ1-1; D gene uncertain. V lost 2 bases and J lost 5, with 10 bases in between. Per germline, CDR1 SGHRS and CDR2 YFSETQ. This CDR3 region has 13 residues. This chain's CDR3 is CASSLEIGTEAFF. The CDR3 nucleotides read TGCGCCAGCAGCTTAGAAATCGGGACTGAAGCTTTCTTT.

The chain links TRBV5-1 to TRBJ1-6; unclear D gene. The germline V and J ends were trimmed by 3 bases and 6 bases, with 10 bases remaining between them. CDR1 and CDR2 from the germline V gene are SGHRS and YFSETQ. This CDR3 is built from 14 residues. In DNA, the CDR3 is TGCGCCAGCAGCTCCACCGGGATTAATTCACCCCTCCACTTT. Amino acid sequence: CASSSTGINSPLHF.

The V gene is TRBV27, the J gene TRBJ2-3; 13 bases line up with TRBD2. The CDR3 runs to 15 residues. From germline, CDR1 is MNHEY and CDR2 SMNVEV (reference sequence). The V and J ends lost 7 bases and 5 bases, in that order; junction bases with no gene match: 6. CDR3 sequence reads: CASNLGLAGEDTQYF. The DNA of the CDR3 is TGTGCCAGCAACCTCGGACTAGCGGGAGAAGATACGCAGTATTTT.

The genes are TRBV5-5 and TRBJ2-1; 7 bases agree with TRBD2. The CDR3 contains 16 residues. Germline V gene data show CDR1 as SGHKS and CDR2 as YYEKEE (reference sequence). The ends lost 0 bases at V and 0 bases at J; junction bases unmatched: 3. The CDR3 reads CASSLAGGSSYNEQFF. DNA of the CDR3: TGTGCCAGCAGCTTGGCCGGCGGGAGCTCCTACAATGAGCAGTTCTTC.

This rearrangement joins TRBV7-2 to TRBJ2-5; 13 bases match TRBD2. The CDR3 extends over 17 amino acids. V shed 0 bases and J 4 bases; nucleotides not matched to a gene: 5. Germline CDR1 is SGHTA and CDR2 is FQGNSA. The CDR3 DNA is TGTGCCAGCAGCTTAGCAGGACTAGCGGGGGTCGGAGAGACCCAGTACTTC. Protein: CASSLAGLAGVGETQYF.

The chain is built from TRBV7-2 and TRBJ2-5; weak D call: TRBD1 (6 bases). Germline V gene data show CDR1 as SGHTA and CDR2 as FQGNSA. Between the trimmed V and J ends, which lost 2 bases and 4 bases, there was a span of 14 bases. This CDR3 has 15 amino acids. The CDR3 is CASSLSGRGVETQYF. The CDR3 nucleotides are TGTGCCAGCAGCTTAAGCGGCAGGGGAGTAGAGACCCAGTACTTC.

This chain joins TRBV7-9 and TRBJ1-2; D is uncertain. CDR3 length: 12 amino acids. V was clipped by 4 bases and J by 6 bases, with 9 bases between them. From germline, CDR1 is SEHNR and CDR2 FQNEAQ (reference sequence). CDR3: CASSSREDGYTF. CDR3 coding DNA: TGTGCCAGCAGCTCCCGAGAGGATGGCTACACCTTC.

The gene calls are TRBV6-5 and TRBJ1-3; TRBD1 matches 9 bases. Germline CDR1 and CDR2: MNHEY and SVGAGI. The CDR3 totals 15 residues. Trimming took 6 bases from V and 7 from J; bases not matched to a gene: 10. As DNA, the CDR3 is TGTGCCAGCAGGATCGGACAGGGGAGGGCGAACACCATATATTTT. Its translation: CASRIGQGRANTIYF.

With regard to this clone: The same CDR3 arises from other DNA sequences in this sample as well. V gene TRBV2 combines with J gene TRBJ2-1; 10 bases match TRBD2. The CDR3 consists of 13 residues. V lost 8 bases and J lost 5; bases outside the gene matches: 3. Germline lookup yields CDR1 SNHLY and CDR2 FYNNEI. In nucleotides, the CDR3 is TGTGCCAGCCGACTAGCGGGTAACAATGAGCAGTTCTTC. It yields the protein CASRLAGNNEQFF. The full variable domain, completed using reference TRBV2 and TRBJ2-1, is EPEVTQTPSHQVTQMGQEVILRCVPISNHLYFYWYRQILGQKVEFLVSFYNNEISEKSEIFDDQFSVERPDGSNFTLKIRSTKLEDSAMYFCASRLAGNNEQFFGPGTRLTVL.

The J gene is TRBJ1-2, the V gene TRBV3-1 (or the pseudogene TRBV3-2); a possible D gene is TRBD1 (5 bases). V was cut by 1 base and J by 4 bases, with 19 bases left in between. The CDR3 loop spans 17 amino acids. Per the germline V gene, CDR1 is LGHDT and CDR2 is YNNKEL (reference sequence). CDR3 amino acids: CASSQVGEEGRGYGYTF. CDR3 nucleotides: TGTGCCAGCAGCCAAGTAGGGGAGGAGGGGCGCGGCTATGGCTACACCTTC.

V is TRBV7-9 and J is TRBJ1-2, with TRBD1 identical over 10 bases. V trimming: 8 bases; J trimming: 5 bases; junction bases outside the gene matches: 2. The CDR3 length is 12 residues. Per the germline V gene, CDR1 is SEHNR and CDR2 is FQNEAQ (reference sequence). In nucleotides, the CDR3 is TGTGCCAGCCGACAGGGGGCTTATGGCTACACCTTC. Translating it yields CASRQGAYGYTF.